This entry lists 21 T cell receptor beta chains sequenced from one sample in a study of human T cells and chemical hapten exposure. TCRdb reprocessed the RACE reads via MiXCR and lists one record per CDR3 protein. This table holds some 400,000 distinct CDR3 sequences, around 5% found once. Time point given: patch test 1, 2 weeks after DPC sensitization. Described treatment: therapeutic diphenylcyclopropenone sensitization with weekly scalp DPC. The sample was whole blood, taken in connection with sensitization to the hapten diphenylcyclopropenone (DPC). These TCRs come from a woman aged 45 to 65 with alopecia areata. Some clones in this sample may be carry-over from other donors' samples.

As to this clonotype: The junction does not match germline at one end; this may be a read error. The rearrangement links TRBV6-2 or TRBV6-3 to TRBJ2-7; a weak D match, TRBD1 (6 bases). This CDR3 region has 11 residues. CDR1 and CDR2 (germline): MNHEY, SVGEGT. The chain's CDR3 is CASSYGTGTSF. Here the CDR3 DNA reads TGTGCCAGCAGTTACGGCACCGGGACATCTTTC.

The chain joins TRBV28 to TRBJ2-1, with 9 bases lining up with TRBD2. The CDR3 is made up of 19 amino acids. The V segment lost 3 bases and the J segment 4 bases; nucleotides outside the gene matches: 16. Germline V lookup: CDR1 MDHEN, CDR2 SYDVKM. The CDR3: CASSLRGTSGRGKYNEQFF. The CDR3 DNA reads TGTGCCAGCAGTTTGCGGGGAACTAGCGGGCGGGGTAAATACAATGAGCAGTTCTTC.

This clonotype showed up many times. The V and J genes are TRBV10-3 and TRBJ1-2; no clear D gene. This CDR3 region has 14 residues. Germline V gene data show CDR1 as ENHRY and CDR2 as SYGVKD. Trimming stripped 2 bases from V and 5 bases from J, with 12 bases between. The CDR3 sequence: CAISEREGGYGYTF. CDR3 DNA: TGTGCCATCAGTGAGCGGGAGGGTGGTTATGGCTACACCTTC.

This clonotype showed up just a few times. The V call is TRBV2, the J call TRBJ1-1; D may be TRBD1 (5 bases). This CDR3 is 15 amino acids long. The germline V gene has CDR1 SNHLY and CDR2 FYNNEI. Trimming removed 4 bases at V and 0 bases at J, with 12 bases between. The CDR3 spells CASSVIGGMNTEAFF. The CDR3 DNA reads as TGTGCCAGCAGTGTAATTGGGGGAATGAACACTGAAGCTTTCTTT. The full variable domain, rest sourced from reference TRBV2 and TRBJ1-1, is EPEVTQTPSHQVTQMGQEVILRCVPISNHLYFYWYRQILGQKVEFLVSFYNNEISEKSEIFDDQFSVERPDGSNFTLKIRSTKLEDSAMYFCASSVIGGMNTEAFFGQGTRLTVV.

This clonotype showed up just a few times. The CDR3 DNA reads as TGTGCCAGCAGCCAAGATATGGCCGTCTTCCGGGAAGCTTTCTTT. Translating it yields CASSQDMAVFREAFF. The rearrangement links TRBV3-1 to TRBJ1-1; D not certain. The V and J ends lost 0 bases and 8 bases respectively, with 16 bases between them. Germline V gives CDR1 LGHDT, CDR2 YNNKEL (reference sequence). There are 15 residues in the CDR3.

This clonotype was observed a few times. Germline is not matched at one junction end, which may reflect a read error. V gene TRBV2 combines with J gene TRBJ1-1; TRBD1 aligns across 7 bases. The CDR3 is 13 residues long. CDR1 is SNHLY, CDR2 FYNNEI, per germline. The CDR3 is CASSEATGLKLCF. CDR3 nucleotide sequence: TGTGCCAGCAGTGAAGCGACAGGGTTGAAGTTATGCTTT.

This clonotype came up a few times. The J gene is TRBJ2-2, the V gene TRBV28; 8 bases align to TRBD1. The CDR3 covers 15 residues. Germline trimming cut 5 bases from V and 6 bases from J; bases unmatched to any gene: 8. Germline V lookup: CDR1 MDHEN, CDR2 SYDVKM. CDR3 coding DNA: TGTGCCAGCAGTCCTCTGGACAGGGCTGCCGGGGAGCTGTTTTTT. This gives the protein CASSPLDRAAGELFF. Variable domain in full (rest from reference TRBV28 and TRBJ2-2): DVKVTQSSRYLVKRTGEKVFLECVQDMDHENMFWYRQDPGLGLRLIYFSYDVKMKEKGDIPEGYSVSREKKERFSLILESASTNQTSMYLCASSPLDRAAGELFFGEGSRLTVL.

This clonotype was picked up many times. This rearrangement joins TRBV29-1 to TRBJ1-4, with TRBD1 matching over 7 bases. V dropped 7 bases and J dropped 3; count of bases not matched to a gene: 5. Germline V gene data show CDR1 as SQVTM and CDR2 as ANQGSEA. The CDR3 runs to 13 residues. The CDR3, as DNA: TGCAGCGCCGAGGGGGCGGCTAATGAAAAACTGTTTTTT. Its translation: CSAEGAANEKLFF. Complete variable domain (other parts from reference TRBV29-1 and TRBJ1-4): SAVISQKPSRDICQRGTSLTIQCQVDSQVTMMFWYRQQPGQSLTLIATANQGSEATYESGFVIDKFPISRPNLTFSTLTVSNMSPEDSSIYLCSAEGAANEKLFFGSGTQLSVL.

CDR3 nucleotides: TGTGCCAGCAGTTTCCCATCGGCGCGGGAGGACTCCTACAATGAGCAGTTCTTC. Encoded protein: CASSFPSAREDSYNEQFF. J is TRBJ2-1 and V is TRBV28; 8 nucleotides match TRBD2. The V gene end was trimmed by 3 bases and the J gene end by 0 bases; junction bases not matched to a gene: 10. The CDR3 is 18 amino acids. The germline V gene encodes CDR1 MDHEN and CDR2 SYDVKM.

This clonotype was recorded a few times. V gene TRBV7-2 combines with J gene TRBJ2-5, with D possibly called TRBD1 or TRBD2 (5 bases each). The germline gives CDR1 SGHTA, CDR2 FQGNSA. Trimming shortened V by 5 bases and J by 5 bases, and 15 bases separated the two germline ends. This CDR3 has 14 residues. The CDR3 DNA reads TGTGCCAGCAGCCGGCCGGGGCTCGGGGAGACCCAGTACTTC. Amino acid sequence: CASSRPGLGETQYF.

J is TRBJ2-5 and V is TRBV10-3; no definite D call. The CDR3 is made up of 12 amino acids. Germline CDR1 and CDR2: ENHRY and SYGVKD. V shed 4 bases and J shed 2 bases, with 5 bases lying between them. CDR3 in amino acids: CAISVGQETQYF. CDR3 DNA: TGTGCCATCAGTGTGGGGCAAGAGACCCAGTACTTC.

A few counts support this clonotype. This chain links TRBV2 with TRBJ1-2; D gene unclear. The CDR3 contains 16 residues. The V end was cut by 3 bases, the J end by 1 base, with 15 bases between. The germline CDR1 and CDR2 sequences are SNHLY and FYNNEI. The DNA for the CDR3 is TGTGCCAGCAGTGAGCCCAGCGGTGCGGTTAACTATGGCTACACCTTC. This translates into CASSEPSGAVNYGYTF.

This clonotype was counted at least ten times. The chain combines TRBV7-2 with TRBJ1-1; TRBD1 might be the D (5 bases). From germline, CDR1 is SGHTA and CDR2 FQGNSA. The CDR3 runs 13 residues. The V end lost 5 bases, the J end lost 5 bases, and 12 bases lay between the germline ends. CDR3 in amino acids: CASSAERGTEAFF. As DNA, the CDR3 is TGTGCCAGCAGCGCGGAGCGGGGGACTGAAGCTTTCTTT.

This clonotype turned up a few times. The CDR3 reads CASSPRTGQLEKLFF. The CDR3 coding sequence is TGTGCCAGCAGCCCCCGGACAGGGCAGTTAGAAAAACTGTTTTTT. The V gene is TRBV7-9, the J gene TRBJ1-4; 8 positions agree with TRBD1. The V segment lost 5 bases and the J segment 8 bases; nucleotides outside the gene matches: 10. Germline assignment: CDR1 SEHNR and CDR2 FQNEAQ (reference sequence). The CDR3 loop spans 15 amino acids.

To note about this clonotype: A much bigger clone sits one base away, suggesting this may be a read error. The V call is TRBV29-1, the J call TRBJ2-5; 7 bases are shared with TRBD2. Germline V gene data show CDR1 as SQVTM and CDR2 as ANQGSEA. This CDR3 is built from 11 residues. In nucleotides, the CDR3 is TGCAGCGTCGAGGGGAGGGCGGGAACGCCCTTC. Protein: CSVEGRAGTPF.

This clonotype was detected a few times. The CDR3 loop reads CASSRQGVPEQYF. DNA for the CDR3: TGTGCCAGCAGCCGACAGGGGGTCCCCGAGCAGTACTTC. The chain links TRBV14 to TRBJ2-7; 9 nucleotides line up with TRBD1. The V segment lost 4 bases and the J segment 6 bases; nucleotides outside the gene matches: 4. The germline gives CDR1 SGHDN, CDR2 FVKESK. The CDR3 sequence is 13 residues long.

This clonotype appeared many times. V is TRBV4-3 and J is TRBJ1-1; unclear D gene. V was trimmed by 2 bases and J by 2 bases, leaving 3 bases between them. Germline CDR1 LGHNA, CDR2 YSLEER. CDR3 size: 12 residues. The CDR3 loop is CASSQSNTEAFF. CDR3 in DNA: TGCGCCAGCAGCCAAAGTAACACTGAAGCTTTCTTT.

The sample holds many counts of this clonotype. The chain carries TRBV24-1 and TRBJ2-1, with TRBD2 matching 12 bases. The CDR3 length is 16 residues. Germline loops: CDR1 KGHDR, CDR2 SFDVKD. The ends lost 0 bases at V and 9 bases at J; junction bases unmatched: 5. The CDR3 DNA is TGTGCCACCAGTGATTTGAGACTAGCGGGAGTGGTTGAGCAGTTCTTC. This gives the protein CATSDLRLAGVVEQFF.

At least ten counts were recorded for this clonotype. V usage is TRBV3-1 and J usage is TRBJ2-2; no definite D call. The CDR3 runs 14 residues. Germline CDR1 and CDR2: LGHDT and YNNKEL (reference sequence). Deletions cut 3 bases from V and 0 bases from J, with 5 bases between. The CDR3 DNA reads as TGTGCCAGCAGCCATGGCCCGAACACCGGGGAGCTGTTTTTT. Amino acids: CASSHGPNTGELFF.

This chain joins TRBV12-3 or TRBV12-4 and TRBJ2-2, with 13 bases matching TRBD2. This CDR3 is built from 15 residues. With 3 bases clipped from V and 6 bases from J, the junction kept 1 base outside the gene matches. CDR3 protein: CASSFTSGRAGELFF. The DNA of the CDR3 is TGTGCCAGCAGTTTTACTAGCGGGAGGGCCGGGGAGCTGTTTTTT.

This clonotype was counted ten times or more. The rearrangement uses TRBV20-1 and TRBJ2-5; the match to TRBD2 covers 8 bases. The CDR3 covers 16 residues. Per germline, CDR1 DFQATT and CDR2 SNEGSKA (reference sequence). With V trimmed by 3 bases and J by 2 bases, 11 bases remained unmatched. CDR3 in amino acids: CSAREVGTSVQETQYF. CDR3 in DNA: TGCAGTGCTAGGGAGGTTGGGACTAGTGTACAAGAGACCCAGTACTTC.